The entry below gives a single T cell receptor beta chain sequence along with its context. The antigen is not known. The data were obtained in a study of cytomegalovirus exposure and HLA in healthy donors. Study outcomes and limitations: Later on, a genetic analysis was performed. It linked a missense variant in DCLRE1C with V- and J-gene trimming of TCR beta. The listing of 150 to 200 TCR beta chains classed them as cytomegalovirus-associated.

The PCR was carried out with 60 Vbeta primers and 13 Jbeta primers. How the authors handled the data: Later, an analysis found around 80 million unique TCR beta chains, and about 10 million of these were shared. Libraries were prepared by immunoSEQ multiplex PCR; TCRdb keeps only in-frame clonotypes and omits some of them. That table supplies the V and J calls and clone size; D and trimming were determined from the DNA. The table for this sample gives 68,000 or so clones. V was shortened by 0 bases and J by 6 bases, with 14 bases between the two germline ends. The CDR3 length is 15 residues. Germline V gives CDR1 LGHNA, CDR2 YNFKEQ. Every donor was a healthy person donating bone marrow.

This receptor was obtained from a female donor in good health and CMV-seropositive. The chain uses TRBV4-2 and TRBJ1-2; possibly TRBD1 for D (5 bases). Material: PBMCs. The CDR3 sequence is CASSQDGRAGNGYTF. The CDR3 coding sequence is TGTGCCAGCAGCCAAGACGGTCGGGCAGGGAATGGCTACACCTTC.